This T cell receptor (beta chain) was observed in a study of T cell responses to AZD1222 COVID-19 vaccine. The J segment lost 7 bases and the V segment lost 4 bases, leaving 7 bases of the junction unmatched. This CDR3 is built from 15 residues. Per the germline V gene, CDR1 is MGHRA and CDR2 is YSYEKL. Clones were sequenced by immunoSEQ multiplex PCR, and TCRdb holds only the in-frame ones, with some missing. The sample includes more than 85,000 clones, more than 75% of them seen just once. The chain carries TRBV4-1 and TRBJ1-6; 7 nucleotides match TRBD1. This material consisted of peripheral blood, taken on day 0 of AZD1222 vaccination. The sequence derives from an adult in good health. CDR3 DNA sequence: TGCGCCAGCAGCCCACCGGGACAGTTGAATTCACCCCTCCACTTT. Translated: CASSPPGQLNSPLHF.